This is a list of T cell receptor beta chains from one sample in a study of PD-L1 blockade in urothelial cancer. Assay: immunoSEQ multiplex PCR; the TCRdb copy retains only in-frame clones and omits some. The sample has about 120,000 clones; around 89% are singletons. Sequenced material: PBMCs, taken around atezolizumab (anti-PD-L1) treatment. The receptors come from a man in his 60s with urothelial cancer. Both conserved end residues are trimmed from each CDR3. Size values are once, few and many counts, or a class for expanded clones, and some rows have none.

v_gene,abundance,CDR3aa
TRBV11-2,.,ASSRLAGKETQY
TRBV9,.,ASSVGGTETQY
TRBV2,.,ASSPGHAYEQY
TRBV19,.,VRRENGELF
TRBV5-1,.,ASRLQGDGTEAF
TRBV7-9,.,ASSLMQAETQY
TRBV6-4,.,ASSDSPLREAF
TRBV5-1,.,ASSGGTGGETQY
TRBV7-9,.,ASPRGAGMTGELF
TRBV7-8,.,ASSLEAGGFSQPQH
TRBV28,.,ASSLAWGQGNNQPQH
TRBV28,.,ASRVLAATYNEQF
TRBV7-2,.,ASSRDYQFQETQY
TRBV7-2,.,ASSLGQHSNQPQH
TRBV7-2,.,ASSLTGVYEQY
TRBV5-6,.,ASSYLAGGEQY
TRBV19,.,ASSILDGSGGSDTQY
TRBV9,.,ASSRTTTDGLEQY
TRBV2,.,ASSEEVQGAVDEKLF
TRBV29-1,.,SVEGGQGLTYEQY
TRBV19,.,ASSTRFHEQY
TRBV4-2,once,ASSQGGSGGRNTGELF
TRBV25-1,.,ASSASTGRETQY
TRBV19,.,ASSIEGTGGTEAF
TRBV19,once,ASSITTADTQY